This T cell receptor (beta chain) was profiled in a study of blood T cell repertoires in COVID-19. Germline V CDR1 and CDR2: LNHDA, SQIVND (reference sequence). Between the trimmed V and J ends, which lost 2 bases and 1 base, there was a span of 5 bases. The CDR3 runs to 13 residues. The age range of participants was about 18 to 89 years, with residence in about two dozen US areas. Data came from immunoSEQ multiplex PCR; TCRdb stores just in-frame clones and leaves some out. The sample yields 350,000 to 550,000 clones, 70% to 90% seen once. The rearrangement joins TRBV19 to TRBJ1-1; D call uncertain. Material: PBMCs or T cells enriched from blood (not recorded which). The source of this sequence is a woman between 18 and 29 years old with acute COVID-19. CDR3 residues: CASSINTNTEAFF. In nucleotides, the CDR3 is TGTGCCAGTAGTATAAACACGAACACTGAAGCTTTCTTT.